Shown below are 32 T cell receptor beta chains from a single sample sequenced in a study of T cell clonality in common variable immunodeficiency. The data were produced by immunoSEQ multiplex PCR, yet TCRdb's version contains in-frame clones alone and is incomplete. Listed here are about 41,000 clones without any singletons, the top ten holding over 1.1%. The sequencing input was peripheral blood mononuclear cells. The receptors come from a person aged 18 to 70 in good health.

This clone has at least ten counts. The read stops 3 residues short of the end of the CDR3; the missing end is completed from the germline J gene. The chain employs TRBV30 and TRBJ1-2, with unresolved D. V lost 3 bases to trimming and J lost 6 bases, with 11 bases between them. The CDR3 sequence is 12 residues long. Germline V lookup: CDR1 GTSNPN, CDR2 SVGIG (reference sequence). CDR3 in amino acids: CAWSNFRDGYTF. CDR3 bases read: TGTGCCTGGAGCAATTTTAGGGATGGC.

The table lists this clone with many counts. From the germline J gene comes the end of the CDR3, since the read stops 3 residues before it. V usage is TRBV20-1 and J usage is TRBJ1-4; D gene ambiguous. V was cut by 0 bases and J by 6 bases, with 14 bases left in between. In germline, CDR1 is DFQATT, CDR2 SNEGSKA (reference sequence). The CDR3 is made up of 15 amino acids. Partial CDR3 DNA: TGCAGTGCTAGAGATTTAGGGCCCGGGGATGAAAAA. Translated, it gives CSARDLGPGDEK. The entire CDR3 is CSARDLGPGDEKLFF.

This clone was seen at least ten times. The CDR3 end lies 3 residues beyond the end of the read and is filled in from the germline J gene. The gene calls are TRBV20-1 and TRBJ2-4; possibly TRBD2 for D (6 bases). Trimming stripped 1 base from V and 9 bases from J, with 13 bases between. Per the germline V gene, CDR1 is DFQATT and CDR2 is SNEGSKA (reference sequence). The CDR3 totals 13 residues. CDR3 bases read: TGCAGTGCTAGAGTTTCCCCGCGGGGCATT. Its translation is CSARVSPRGI. The full CDR3 sequence reads CSARVSPRGIQYF.

This clone was counted at least ten times. The read falls 3 residues short of the CDR3 end, and the missing part is taken from the germline J gene. This chain connects TRBV19 to TRBJ2-7; TRBD1 agrees at 8 bases. J gave up 6 bases and V 5 bases, and 6 bases lay outside the gene matches. This CDR3 has 13 residues. Looked up from germline, CDR1 is LNHDA and CDR2 is SQIVND (reference sequence). The part of the CDR3 DNA that was read is TGTGCCAGTAGTGAGGCAGGGGGCGTCGAG. It translates to CASSEAGGVE. The entire CDR3 protein is CASSEAGGVEQYF.

This clone was seen ten or more times. The read ends 3 residues early relative to the CDR3; the germline J gene fills the gap. The J gene is TRBJ2-7, the V gene TRBV14, with 11 bases lining up with TRBD2. After removal of 0 bases from V and 3 bases from J, the junction contained 7 bases not matched to a gene. Germline V gene sequence: CDR1 SGHDN, CDR2 FVKESK. There are 17 residues in the CDR3. The CDR3 bases that were read are TGTGCCAGCAGCCAAGAACGGCGAACTAGCGGGAGCTACGAG. Translation: CASSQERRTSGSYE. The entire CDR3 is CASSQERRTSGSYEQYF.

This clone occurred a few times. The read gets to within 3 residues of the CDR3 end, and the germline J gene fills in the rest. The J gene is TRBJ2-1, the V gene TRBV7-9; D not certain. CDR1 and CDR2 from the germline V gene are SEHNR and FQNEAQ (reference sequence). There are 15 residues in the CDR3. Between the trimmed V and J ends, which lost 2 bases and 5 bases, there was a span of 13 bases. The CDR3 spells CASSLTNSIHNEQFF. CDR3 bases read: TGTGCCAGCAGCTTAACAAATTCCATCCACAATGAG.

Note on this clone: A far larger clone is one base from this, pointing to a likely read error. The read ends 3 residues shy of where the CDR3 ends; the end is completed using the germline J gene. The chain carries TRBV7-9 and TRBJ2-5, with a tentative D call TRBD2 (6 bases). The germline CDR1 and CDR2 sequences are SEHNR and FQNEAQ (reference sequence). The CDR3 runs 15 residues. CDR3: CVSSHGGRGKETQYF. The sequenced CDR3 bases are TGTGTCAGCAGCCACGGAGGCCGGGGGAAAGAGACC.

This clone was seen many times. The sequence runs out 3 residues before the end of the CDR3; the remainder is reconstructed from the germline J gene. The gene calls are TRBV7-6 and TRBJ2-1, with D perhaps matching TRBD1 (5 bases). Trimming cost V 5 bases and J 0 bases, with 11 bases left between them. The CDR3 has 15 amino acids. Looked up from germline, CDR1 is SGHVS and CDR2 is FNYEAQ. CDR3 in amino acids: CASSQEQVSYNEQFF. The part of the CDR3 DNA that was read is TGTGCCAGCAGCCAAGAACAGGTCTCCTACAATGAG.

This clone has at least ten counts. The sequenced fragment ends 3 residues before the CDR3 boundary, so the rest is inferred from the germline J gene. This rearrangement joins TRBV7-9 to TRBJ2-5; possible D gene TRBD2, 6 bases. Germline assignment: CDR1 SEHNR and CDR2 FQNEAQ (reference sequence). The ends were cut back, 5 bases at V and 4 bases at J, with 14 bases in the middle. The CDR3 contains 14 residues. The sequenced part of the CDR3 DNA is TGTGCCAGCAGCCCCCGGGCGGGATTAGAGACC. This translates into CASSPRAGLET. In full, the CDR3 is CASSPRAGLETQYF.

This clone has at least ten counts. Coverage ceases 3 residues before the CDR3 finishes, and the germline J gene fills in the end. The rearrangement links TRBV29-1 to TRBJ2-1, with TRBD2 matching over 9 bases. CDR1 is SQVTM and CDR2 is ANQGSEA in the germline V gene. This CDR3 spans 15 amino acids. The V gene end was trimmed by 2 bases and the J gene end by 3 bases; junction bases not matched to a gene: 5. Here the CDR3 reads CSVEPWTSVYNEQFF. CDR3 DNA, as far as it was read: TGCAGCGTTGAACCCTGGACTAGCGTCTACAATGAG.

This clone has at least ten counts. The read ends 3 residues shy of where the CDR3 ends; the end is completed using the germline J gene. The chain uses TRBV5-1 and TRBJ2-3; 14 bases agree with TRBD2. Germline values: CDR1 SGHRS, CDR2 YFSETQ. V lost 4 bases to trimming and J lost 4 bases; unmatched junction nucleotides: 2. The CDR3 runs 15 residues. The CDR3 here is CASSGLAGGADTQYF. The DNA read from the CDR3 is TGCGCCAGCAGCGGACTAGCGGGAGGAGCAGATACG. Full variable domain (remainder filled in from reference TRBV5-1 and TRBJ2-3): KAGVTQTPRYLIKTRGQQVTLSCSPISGHRSVSWYQQTPGQGLQFLFEYFSETQRNKGNFPGRFSGRQFSNSRSEMNVSTLELGDSALYLCASSGLAGGADTQYFGPGTRLTVL.

This clone was detected ten times or more. The CDR3 end falls 3 residues outside the read, so it is completed with the germline J gene. This chain joins TRBV19 and TRBJ2-5, with no clear D. The germline V gene encodes CDR1 LNHDA and CDR2 SQIVND (reference sequence). The V and J ends lost 3 bases and 1 base respectively, with 9 bases between them. This CDR3 comprises 14 residues. CDR3 DNA, as far as it was read: TGTGCCAGTAGTATTACGATCGGCCAAGAGACC. It codes for CASSITIGQET. The CDR3 as a whole reads CASSITIGQETQYF.

The table lists this clone with many counts. The sequenced fragment ends 3 residues before the CDR3 boundary, so the rest is inferred from the germline J gene. The V and J genes are TRBV20-1 and TRBJ2-1; 7 nucleotides agree with TRBD2. V lost 0 bases and J lost 8; bases outside the gene matches: 10. Germline V lookup: CDR1 DFQATT, CDR2 SNEGSKA (reference sequence). This CDR3 contains 15 residues. CDR3 DNA, as far as it was read: TGCAGTGCTAGAGAGGGGATAGCGGGTAAACATGAG. Protein product: CSAREGIAGKHE. The complete CDR3 protein is CSAREGIAGKHEQFF.

This clone was detected ten times or more. Read sequence stops 3 residues before the CDR3 end, and the germline J gene provides the missing end. This sequence joins TRBV20-1 and TRBJ2-5, with D possibly being TRBD1 (6 bases). The V gene's germline CDR1 is DFQATT and CDR2 SNEGSKA (reference sequence). This CDR3 contains 11 residues. The CDR3 loop reads CRGLRGGTQYF. Incomplete CDR3 DNA: TGCAGGGGCCTCAGGGGCGGGACC.

This clone was counted many times. The read gets to within 3 residues of the CDR3 end, and the germline J gene fills in the rest. This chain uses TRBV5-1 with TRBJ1-3; the D is unclear. Deletions cut 4 bases from V and 0 bases from J, with 17 bases between. CDR1 and CDR2 from the germline V gene are SGHRS and YFSETQ. This CDR3 has 17 amino acids. Partial CDR3 DNA: TGCGCCAGCAGCCCGTCCGGCACGACTGGCTCTGGAAACACC. It translates to CASSPSGTTGSGNT. The complete CDR3 sequence is CASSPSGTTGSGNTIYF.

This clone has at least ten counts. The CDR3 goes on 3 residues after the read ends, and that part is filled in from the germline J gene. The chain couples TRBV19 to TRBJ2-5; D remains ambiguous. V gave up 6 bases and J gave up 5 bases, with 16 bases separating them. The CDR3 is 14 residues long. Germline CDR1 and CDR2: LNHDA and SQIVND (reference sequence). The CDR3 reads CASSPGLGQETQYF. CDR3 DNA, as far as it was read: TGTGCCAGTAGCCCCGGTCTAGGCCAGGAGACC.

This clone was detected ten times or more. Sequencing ends 3 residues short of the CDR3 end; the germline J gene provides the rest. V usage is TRBV19 and J usage is TRBJ1-5, with TRBD1 identical over 12 bases. This CDR3 is built from 13 residues. Germline trimming cut 9 bases from V and 6 bases from J; bases unmatched to any gene: 3. The germline CDR1 and CDR2 sequences are LNHDA and SQIVND (reference sequence). CDR3: CASGDRGLQPQHF. CDR3 DNA, as far as it was read: TGTGCCAGCGGGGACAGGGGGCTTCAGCCC.

In its sample, this clone was seen many times. The read terminates 3 residues before the CDR3 end, so the remaining end is supplied by the germline J gene. V usage is TRBV5-1 and J usage is TRBJ2-3; TRBD1 agrees at 8 bases. The germline gives CDR1 SGHRS, CDR2 YFSETQ. The CDR3 has 17 amino acids. The V and J ends lost 0 bases and 2 bases, in that order; junction bases with no gene match: 8. CDR3 DNA, as far as it was read: TGCGCCAGCAGCTTGGGGGACAGGTCACTGTACACAGATACG. This translates into CASSLGDRSLYTDT. In full, the CDR3 is CASSLGDRSLYTDTQYF.

This clone occurred many times. The read terminates 3 residues ahead of where the CDR3 ends, so the germline J gene completes it. The V and J genes are TRBV19 and TRBJ2-7; 10 bases agree with TRBD2. Per germline, CDR1 LNHDA and CDR2 SQIVND (reference sequence). CDR3 length equals 15 residues. The V gene end was trimmed by 5 bases and the J gene end by 2 bases; junction bases not matched to a gene: 6. The covered CDR3 bases are TGTGCCAGTAGTGTTCTAGCGGGAGAAACCTACGAG. Protein sequence: CASSVLAGETYE. Given in full, the CDR3 is CASSVLAGETYEQYF.

This clone occurred many times. The read stops 3 residues short of the end of the CDR3; the missing end is completed from the germline J gene. This chain uses TRBV29-1 with TRBJ1-3; TRBD1 agrees at 7 bases. Trimming removed 4 bases from V and 0 bases from J; junction bases left unmatched: 9. This CDR3 has 16 residues. CDR1 is SQVTM and CDR2 is ANQGSEA in the germline V gene. The CDR3 here is CSVAPGTEHSGNTIYF. The CDR3 bases that were read are TGCAGCGTTGCCCCCGGGACAGAGCACTCTGGAAACACC.

As concerns this clone: With the read ending 3 residues before the CDR3 end, the germline J gene is used to fill in that end. The chain uses TRBV19 and TRBJ1-2; D is ambiguous. Germline CDR1 reads LNHDA; CDR2 reads SQIVND (reference sequence). The length of the CDR3 is 15 residues. CDR3 residues: CASSPLAGTYNDYTF. The part of the CDR3 DNA that was read is TGTGCCAGTAGTCCACTAGCGGGAACTTACAATGAC.

This clone appeared many times. The sequenced fragment ends 3 residues before the CDR3 boundary, so the rest is inferred from the germline J gene. The rearrangement uses TRBV4-1 and TRBJ2-2; TRBD1 aligns across 7 bases. With 4 bases clipped from V and 4 bases from J, the junction kept 6 bases outside the gene matches. There are 15 residues in the CDR3. Germline lookup yields CDR1 MGHRA and CDR2 YSYEKL. CDR3 DNA, as far as it was read: TGCGCCAGCAGCCGAGGGGGCTTGGGCACCGGGGAG. This sequence encodes CASSRGGLGTGE. The entire CDR3 protein is CASSRGGLGTGELFF.

This clone came up many times. The read terminates 3 residues ahead of where the CDR3 ends, so the germline J gene completes it. The rearrangement uses TRBV20-1 and TRBJ2-3, with 10 nucleotides matching TRBD2. Germline assignment: CDR1 DFQATT and CDR2 SNEGSKA (reference sequence). This CDR3 contains 16 residues. V lost 1 base, J lost 6 bases, and 10 bases stayed unmatched. The covered CDR3 bases are TGCAGTGCTAGAGGTGCGGCTAGCGGGAGAAGGGATACG. Protein: CSARGAASGRRDT. The CDR3 reads in full as CSARGAASGRRDTQYF.

This clone has a count of ten or more. The observed sequence ends 3 residues before the CDR3 terminus, with the missing tail filled in from the germline J gene. This sample also contains other DNA sequences that code for the same CDR3. The chain joins TRBV10-3 to TRBJ1-4, with 10 bases matching TRBD1. Trimming cost V 5 bases and J 6 bases; bases outside gene matches: 3. The germline CDR1 and CDR2 sequences are ENHRY and SYGVKD. CDR3 length: 14 amino acids. The CDR3 loop is CAISPGTGDEKLFF. The CDR3 DNA, read in part, is TGTGCCATCAGTCCAGGGACAGGGGATGAAAAA.

This clone was seen many times. The CDR3 extends 3 residues past the end of the read, so its final part is completed from the germline J gene. J is TRBJ1-2 and V is TRBV5-5; tentative D call: TRBD1 (5 bases). The ends were cut back, 4 bases at V and 5 bases at J, with 15 bases in the middle. Germline CDR1 and CDR2: SGHKS and YYEKEE (reference sequence). The CDR3 spans 14 residues. The CDR3 bases that were read are TGTGCCAGCAGCCGCAGGGAATTCACGTATGGC. Translating gives CASSRREFTYG. The whole CDR3 protein reads CASSRREFTYGYTF.

The CDR3 sequence: CSAPLRDRGYEQYF. The sequenced CDR3 bases are TGCAGTGCTCCGCTCCGGGACAGGGGTTACGAG. The rearrangement joins TRBV20-1 to TRBJ2-7, with 10 bases lining up with TRBD1. The missing CDR3 end, 3 residues past where the read stops, is filled in from the germline J gene. The germline gives CDR1 DFQATT, CDR2 SNEGSKA (reference sequence). Unmatched junction bases numbered 8, after V lost 5 bases and J lost 4 bases. This CDR3 spans 14 amino acids.

Concerning this clone: The sequenced fragment ends 3 residues before the CDR3 boundary, so the rest is inferred from the germline J gene. V gene TRBV6-2 or TRBV6-3 combines with J gene TRBJ1-2; D not resolved. Germline CDR1 and CDR2: MNHEY and SVGEGT. The CDR3 extends over 14 amino acids. Partial CDR3 DNA: TGTGCCAGCAGTTACTCGGGCAGGTTCTACGAC. It encodes CASSYSGRFYD. The whole CDR3 protein is CASSYSGRFYDYTF.

This clone was observed many times. The CDR3 extends 3 residues past the end of the read, so its final part is completed from the germline J gene. The chain uses TRBV20-1 and TRBJ2-3; tentative D call: TRBD2 (5 bases). CDR3 length: 16 residues. Trimming shortened V by 0 bases and J by 0 bases, and 13 bases separated the two germline ends. Per the germline V gene, CDR1 is DFQATT and CDR2 is SNEGSKA (reference sequence). CDR3 DNA, as far as it was read: TGCAGTGCTAGAGATAGGACTTTTTCTAGCACAGATACG. It yields the protein CSARDRTFSSTDT. The full CDR3 sequence reads CSARDRTFSSTDTQYF.

This clone was seen ten or more times. The read halts 3 residues ahead of the CDR3 end, with the missing end drawn from the germline J gene. The J gene is TRBJ1-1, the V gene TRBV5-8; D gene unclear. The CDR3 spans 15 residues. Between the trimmed V and J ends, which lost 3 bases and 5 bases, there was a span of 17 bases. The germline V gene encodes CDR1 SGHTS and CDR2 YDEGEE. Partial CDR3 DNA: TGTGCCAGCAGCTCTCTGTACACGCTCGGGACTGAA. It encodes CASSSLYTLGTE. The whole CDR3 reads CASSSLYTLGTEAFF.

This clone was observed many times. The CDR3 goes on 3 residues after the read ends, and that part is filled in from the germline J gene. The chain employs TRBV29-1 and TRBJ2-1; possibly TRBD2 for D (5 bases). The germline V gene encodes CDR1 SQVTM and CDR2 ANQGSEA. The V end was cut by 6 bases, the J end by 5 bases, with 14 bases between. The CDR3 covers 13 residues. The covered CDR3 bases are TGCAGCGTGGCTAGCAGTCTTAACAATGAG. Protein: CSVASSLNNE. The whole CDR3 region reads CSVASSLNNEQFF.

This clone was seen many times. The CDR3 end lies 3 residues beyond the end of the read and is filled in from the germline J gene. The chain links TRBV7-9 to TRBJ2-1; 7 bases agree with TRBD2. Germline CDR1 reads SEHNR; CDR2 reads FQNEAQ (reference sequence). CDR3 size: 14 residues. The junction had 5 bases not matched to a gene; V was cut back by 5 bases and J by 4 bases. CDR3 amino acids: CASSPSGAYNEQFF. The CDR3 DNA, read in part, is TGTGCCAGCAGCCCGAGCGGGGCGTACAATGAG.

Many counts were recorded for this clone. The sequenced CDR3 bases are TGTGCCAGCAGTTTAGCGGGAGTAACCTACAATGAG. It is translated as CASSLAGVTYNE. The CDR3 reads in full as CASSLAGVTYNEQFF. The chain employs TRBV28 and TRBJ2-1; 7 nucleotides agree with TRBD2. The observed sequence ends 3 residues before the CDR3 terminus, with the missing tail filled in from the germline J gene. The CDR3 runs to 15 residues. With 2 bases clipped from V and 2 bases from J, the junction kept 3 bases outside the gene matches. In germline, CDR1 is MDHEN, CDR2 SYDVKM.